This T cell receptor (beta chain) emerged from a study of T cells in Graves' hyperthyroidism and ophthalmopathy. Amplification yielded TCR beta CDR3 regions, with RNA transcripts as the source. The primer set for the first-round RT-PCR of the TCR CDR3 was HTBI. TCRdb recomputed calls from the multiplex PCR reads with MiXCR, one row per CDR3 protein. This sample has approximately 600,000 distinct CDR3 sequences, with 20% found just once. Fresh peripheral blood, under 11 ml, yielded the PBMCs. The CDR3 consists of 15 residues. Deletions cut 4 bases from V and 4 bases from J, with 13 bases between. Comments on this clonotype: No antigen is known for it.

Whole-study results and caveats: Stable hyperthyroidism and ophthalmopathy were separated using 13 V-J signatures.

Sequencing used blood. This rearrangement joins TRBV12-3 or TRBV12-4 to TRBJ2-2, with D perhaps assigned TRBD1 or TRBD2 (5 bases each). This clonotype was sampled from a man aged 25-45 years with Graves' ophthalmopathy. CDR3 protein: CASSYGAAGTGELFF. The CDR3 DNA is TGTGCCAGCAGTTACGGGGCCGCGGGCACCGGGGAGCTGTTTTTT.